These T cell receptor beta chains were read from a single sample in a study of technical replicates of blood from a handful of donors. The method was immunoSEQ multiplex PCR; TCRdb's version includes in-frame clones alone and lacks a portion of them. The repertoire holds about 100,000 clones, 95% seen once, with more than 0.2% in the top ten. Sequenced: T cells isolated from PBMCs. Source of these receptors: a human donor in good health. Each CDR3 is given with its conserved first and last residue. The D gene is left open where the match is weak. Some rows have no size entry. The others give once, few or many, or a class for an expanded clone.

>NA|NA|TRBJ1-1|TRBV29-1
TGCAGCGTCGTGTACACTGAAGCTTTCTTT
CSVVYTEAFF
>NA|TRBD1|TRBJ2-7|TRBV6-5
TGTGCCAGCAGGACAGGGCCGAGCTACGAGCAGTACTTC
CASRTGPSYEQYF
>once|NA|TRBJ2-1|TRBV10-1
TGCGCCAGCAGTTCACAGGGATACAATGAGCAGTTCTTC
CASSSQGYNEQFF
>NA|NA|TRBJ1-2|TRBV4-1
TGCGCCAGCAGCCTCATCGAGGAACTTCAGAACTATGGCTACACCTTC
CASSLIEELQNYGYTF
>NA|TRBD2|TRBJ2-3|TRBV15
TGTGCCACCAGCAGAGTTTTTGGAGTGAGCGGGGGCGGCACAGATACGCAGTATTTT
CATSRVFGVSGGGTDTQYF
>NA|NA|TRBJ2-4|TRBV7-9
TGTGCCAGCAGCTTACTGGGCCAGGTTCAGTACTTC
CASSLLGQVQYF
>once|TRBD2|TRBJ2-7|TRBV28
TGTGCCAGCAGTTTAATGGGGGGGACCCTCTACGAGCAGTACTTC
CASSLMGGTLYEQYF
>NA|NA|TRBJ2-7|TRBV6-4
TGTGCCAGCGGCAACGAGCAGTACTTC
CASGNEQYF
>NA|NA|TRBJ1-2|TRBV28
TGTGCCAGCGCACCCGCGGGGGGAGACTATGGCTACACCTTC
CASAPAGGDYGYTF
>NA|TRBD1|TRBJ1-4|TRBV27
TGTGCCAGCAGTTTGGGCACCGGGACAGGGTCTAATGAAAAACTGTTTTTT
CASSLGTGTGSNEKLFF
>NA|NA|TRBJ1-1|TRBV18
TGTGCCAGCTCACCATATCAGAGGACTGAAGCTTTCTTT
CASSPYQRTEAFF
>NA|TRBD1|TRBJ1-2|TRBV18
TGTGCCAGCTCACCACCCAGGCAATGGGGACAGGGGGCGAATGGCTACACCTTC
CASSPPRQWGQGANGYTF
>NA|NA|TRBJ2-7|TRBV27
TGTGCCAGCAGTTTATCGAGCCCGGGGTTGATATCCGAGCAGTACTTC
CASSLSSPGLISEQYF
>NA|TRBD1|TRBJ2-7|TRBV7-9
TGTGCCAGCAGCCCTCAGGGGGCTTACGAGCAGTACTTC
CASSPQGAYEQYF
>NA|TRBD2|TRBJ2-7|TRBV27
TGTGCCAGCAGTTTAAGCGGGGTACCCTACGAGCAGTACTTC
CASSLSGVPYEQYF
>NA|NA|TRBJ2-3|TRBV6-4
TGTGCCAGCAGCGCTCGGGACTTAACCACAGATACGCAGTATTTT
CASSARDLTTDTQYF
>few|NA|TRBJ1-1|TRBV30
TGTGCCTGGAAGGCAGGGTCGAACACTGAAGCTTTCTTT
CAWKAGSNTEAFF
>NA|NA|TRBJ1-5|TRBV10-3
TGTGCCATCAGTGAGTCGCGGAATTACGGCAATCAGCCCCAGCATTTT
CAISESRNYGNQPQHF
>once|TRBD1|TRBJ2-7|TRBV28
TGTGCCAGCAGTCTTCAGACAGGGCGAAGGGGTGAGCAGTACTTC
CASSLQTGRRGEQYF
>NA|NA|TRBJ2-1|TRBV4-1
TGCGCCAGCAGCCAAGGCAGGGCTTTCTCCTACAATGAGCAGTTCTTC
CASSQGRAFSYNEQFF
>NA|TRBD1|TRBJ1-2|TRBV7-9
TGTGCCAGCAGCTTACAGGGGGCGGGTGGCTACACCTTC
CASSLQGAGGYTF
>NA|NA|TRBJ1-2|TRBV7-9
TGTGCCATCCAAGAGGGGGTAACCTATGGCTACACCTTC
CAIQEGVTYGYTF
>NA|NA|TRBJ1-2|TRBV12-5
TGTGCTAGTGGGAGGGAGACTAACTATGGCTACACCTTC
CASGRETNYGYTF
>NA|NA|TRBJ1-4|TRBV2
TGTGCCAGCAGGATGAATTGGGCGAAGAATGAAAAACTGTTTTTT
CASRMNWAKNEKLFF
>NA|TRBD1|TRBJ1-6|TRBV7-9
TGTGCCAGCAGCTCGCATGGACAGGGTACAGATTCACCCCTCCACTTT
CASSSHGQGTDSPLHF
>NA|TRBD2|TRBJ2-7|TRBV30
TGTGCCTGTTCCGGACTAGCGGGGGCGCTCTCCTACGAGCAGTACTTC
CACSGLAGALSYEQYF
>NA|NA|TRBJ1-1|TRBV11-2
TGTGCCAGCAGCAAAGGCGGGGGGCTAGGTGGTCCGGAAGCTTTCTTT
CASSKGGGLGGPEAFF
>NA|NA|TRBJ1-5|TRBV5-1
TGCGCCAGCAGCTATTCAGGGGGCAATCAGCCCCAGCATTTT
CASSYSGGNQPQHF
>NA|TRBD2|TRBJ2-1|TRBV28
TGTGCCAGCAGTTTGCGAACTAGCGGGAGGCTCTACAATGAGCAGTTCTTC
CASSLRTSGRLYNEQFF
>NA|NA|TRBJ1-1|TRBV6-6
TGTGCCAGCAGATGGACAGCCAAGAACACTGAAGCTTTCTTT
CASRWTAKNTEAFF
>NA|TRBD2|TRBJ2-5|TRBV11-2
TGTGCCAGCAGCTTTATGGGGGGGCAAGAGACCCAGTACTTC
CASSFMGGQETQYF
>NA|NA|TRBJ2-5|TRBV6-5
TGTGCCAGCAGTTTCCCCCCGGGGGAGACCCAGTACTTC
CASSFPPGETQYF